The 11 T cell receptor beta chains below all came from one sample that was sequenced in a study of blood T cell repertoires in COVID-19. Libraries were prepared by immunoSEQ multiplex PCR; TCRdb keeps only in-frame clonotypes and omits some of them. The sample has 200,000 to 250,000 clones; 70% to 85% are singletons. Sequencing used peripheral blood. All receptors come from a woman aged 40 to 49 with active or convalescent COVID-19.

The chain is built from TRBV5-6 and TRBJ1-2, with TRBD1 as a possible D gene (6 bases). Germline V CDR1 and CDR2: SGHDT, YYEEEE. V lost 4 bases and J lost 3, with 10 bases in between. This CDR3 comprises 13 residues. CDR3 DNA: TGTGCCAGCAGCGATGACAGGCACTATGGCTACACCTTC. This translates into CASSDDRHYGYTF.

The chain carries TRBV6-1 and TRBJ1-2; D gene ambiguous. V shed 3 bases and J shed 4 bases, with 6 bases lying between them. This CDR3 is built from 12 residues. The germline V gene encodes CDR1 MNHNS and CDR2 SASEGT. The DNA of the CDR3 is TGTGCCAGCAGTGAGGAGACCTATGGCTACACCTTC. Protein: CASSEETYGYTF.

This chain joins TRBV24-1 and TRBJ2-3; the match to TRBD2 covers 9 bases. The CDR3 runs 15 residues. V lost 5 bases to trimming and J lost 1 base; unmatched junction nucleotides: 3. The germline CDR1 and CDR2 sequences are KGHDR and SFDVKD. The CDR3 sequence is CATSGPSGGTDTQYF. The CDR3 nucleotides read TGTGCCACCAGTGGTCCTAGCGGGGGCACAGATACGCAGTATTTT.

The rearrangement uses TRBV2 and TRBJ1-2; D not resolved. This CDR3 is 13 amino acids long. V was cut by 1 base and J by 6 bases, with 9 bases left in between. Germline CDR1 SNHLY, CDR2 FYNNEI. CDR3 sequence (DNA): TGTGCCAGCAGTGAAGGGAGATGGAATGGCTACACCTTC. Amino acids: CASSEGRWNGYTF.

Remarks on this clone: The same CDR3 is also encoded by other DNA sequences in this sample. CDR3 sequence reads: CASSLASGGYNEQFF. The CDR3 DNA sequence: TGTGCCAGCAGCTTAGCTAGCGGGGGTTACAATGAGCAGTTCTTC. This rearrangement joins TRBV7-9 to TRBJ2-1; TRBD2 aligns across 9 bases. Unmatched junction bases numbered 1, after V lost 0 bases and J lost 4 bases. The CDR3 consists of 15 residues. Germline V gene sequence: CDR1 SEHNR, CDR2 FQNEAQ (reference sequence).

The gene calls are TRBV28 and TRBJ1-2; D might be TRBD1 (6 bases). The CDR3 is 13 residues long. Germline assignment: CDR1 MDHEN and CDR2 SYDVKM. V was trimmed by 7 bases and J by 4 bases, leaving 13 bases between them. The CDR3 coding sequence is TGTGCCAGCACCCAGGGACAAAGCTATGGCTACACCTTC. Its protein product is CASTQGQSYGYTF.

V and J are TRBV9 and TRBJ1-6; 7 bases are shared with TRBD1. The CDR3 extends over 13 amino acids. V was pared by 2 bases and J by 10 bases, with 3 bases of the junction left unmatched. Germline CDR1 SGDLS, CDR2 YYNGEE. The CDR3 spells CASSVHRGSPLHF. CDR3 nucleotides: TGTGCCAGCAGCGTCCACAGGGGCTCACCCCTCCACTTT.

J is TRBJ1-5 and V is TRBV12-3 or TRBV12-4, with 8 bases fitting TRBD1. V was pared by 4 bases and J by 11 bases, with 1 base of the junction left unmatched. The length of the CDR3 is 11 residues. The CDR3 nucleotides read TGTGCCAGCAGTTCGACAGGGGCCCAGCATTTT. As protein: CASSSTGAQHF.

For the CDR3, the DNA is TGTGCCAGCAGACCAGGGGGGAGCACTGAAGCTTTCTTT. Its translation: CASRPGGSTEAFF. The chain combines TRBV7-9 with TRBJ1-1, with 7 bases aligning to TRBD1. The CDR3 spans 13 residues. Germline lookup yields CDR1 SEHNR and CDR2 FQNEAQ (reference sequence). Losses at the gene ends were 6 bases for V and 4 bases for J; bases not matched to a gene: 5.

V and J are TRBV5-1 and TRBJ2-3; D is uncertain. The CDR3 spans 14 residues. Trimming left V 0 bases short and J 3 bases short, with 8 bases between. Germline V CDR1 and CDR2: SGHRS, YFSETQ. In DNA form, the CDR3 reads TGCGCCAGCAGCTTGGAACAGATAACAGATACGCAGTATTTT. Protein product: CASSLEQITDTQYF. The full variable domain, rest sourced from reference TRBV5-1 and TRBJ2-3, is KAGVTQTPRYLIKTRGQQVTLSCSPISGHRSVSWYQQTPGQGLQFLFEYFSETQRNKGNFPGRFSGRQFSNSRSEMNVSTLELGDSALYLCASSLEQITDTQYFGPGTRLTVL.

CDR3 amino acids: CASTMGGVAYNSPLHF. The CDR3 nucleotides are TGTGCCAGCACCATGGGGGGGGTCGCCTATAATTCACCCCTCCACTTT. The gene calls are TRBV28 and TRBJ1-6, with D possibly matching TRBD1 (5 bases). The CDR3 loop spans 16 amino acids. The ends were cut back, 7 bases at V and 2 bases at J, with 15 bases in the middle. Germline-derived CDR1 and CDR2 are MDHEN and SYDVKM.